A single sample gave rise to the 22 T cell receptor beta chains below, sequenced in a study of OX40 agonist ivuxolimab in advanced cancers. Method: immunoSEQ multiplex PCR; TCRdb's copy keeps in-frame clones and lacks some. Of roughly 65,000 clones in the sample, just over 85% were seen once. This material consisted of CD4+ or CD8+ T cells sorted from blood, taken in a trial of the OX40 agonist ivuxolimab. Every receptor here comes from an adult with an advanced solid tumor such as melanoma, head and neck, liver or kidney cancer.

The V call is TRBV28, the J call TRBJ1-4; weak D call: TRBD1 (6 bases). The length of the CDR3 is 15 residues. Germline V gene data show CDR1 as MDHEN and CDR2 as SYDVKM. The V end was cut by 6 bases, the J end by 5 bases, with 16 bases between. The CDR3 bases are TGTGCCAGCAGCCCCGAGCAGGGGCCCAATGAAAAACTGTTTTTT. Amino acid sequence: CASSPEQGPNEKLFF. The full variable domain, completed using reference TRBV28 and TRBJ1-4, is DVKVTQSSRYLVKRTGEKVFLECVQDMDHENMFWYRQDPGLGLRLIYFSYDVKMKEKGDIPEGYSVSREKKERFSLILESASTNQTSMYLCASSPEQGPNEKLFFGSGTQLSVL.

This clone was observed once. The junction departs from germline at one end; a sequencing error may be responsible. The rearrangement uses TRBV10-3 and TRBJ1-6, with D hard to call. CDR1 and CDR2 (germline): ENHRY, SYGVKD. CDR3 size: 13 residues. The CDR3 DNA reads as TGTGCCATCAGTGCAGACAATAATTCCCCCCTCCACTTT. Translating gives CAISADNNSPLHF.

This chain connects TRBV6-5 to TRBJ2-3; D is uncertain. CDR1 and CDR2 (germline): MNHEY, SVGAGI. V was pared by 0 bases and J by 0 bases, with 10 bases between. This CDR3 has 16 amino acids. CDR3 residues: CASSYSSRPSTDTQYF. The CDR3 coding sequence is TGTGCCAGCAGTTACTCGTCTAGGCCTAGCACAGATACGCAGTATTTT.

As DNA, the CDR3 is TGTGCCAGCAGCTTAGGACTAGCGGGAGAGGACACCGGGGAGCTGTTTTTT. Its translation is CASSLGLAGEDTGELFF. The rearrangement uses TRBV13 and TRBJ2-2; 11 positions agree with TRBD2. Per germline, CDR1 PRHDT and CDR2 FYEKMQ (reference sequence). V trimming: 0 bases; J trimming: 3 bases; junction bases outside the gene matches: 3. This CDR3 is 17 amino acids long.

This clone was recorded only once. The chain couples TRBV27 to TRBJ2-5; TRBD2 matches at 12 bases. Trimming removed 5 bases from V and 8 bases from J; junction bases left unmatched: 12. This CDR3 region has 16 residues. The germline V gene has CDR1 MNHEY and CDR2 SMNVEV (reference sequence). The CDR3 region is CASSTRTSGARGTQYF. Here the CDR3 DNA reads TGTGCCAGCAGTACCCGGACTAGCGGGGCCAGGGGAACCCAGTACTTC.

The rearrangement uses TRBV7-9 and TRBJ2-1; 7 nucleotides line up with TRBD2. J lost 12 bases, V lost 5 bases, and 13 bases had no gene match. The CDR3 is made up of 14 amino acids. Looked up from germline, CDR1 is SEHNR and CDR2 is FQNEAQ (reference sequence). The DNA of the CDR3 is TGTGCCAGCAGCCCCCGGGAGGTTGGGTCCAGGCAGTTCTTC. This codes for CASSPREVGSRQFF.

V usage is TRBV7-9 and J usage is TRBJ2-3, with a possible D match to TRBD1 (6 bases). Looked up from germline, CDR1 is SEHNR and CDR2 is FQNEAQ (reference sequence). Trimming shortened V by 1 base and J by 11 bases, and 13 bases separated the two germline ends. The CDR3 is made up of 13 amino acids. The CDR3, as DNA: TGTGCCAGCAGCTTAGAACAGGGTAGGATGCAGTATTTT. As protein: CASSLEQGRMQYF.

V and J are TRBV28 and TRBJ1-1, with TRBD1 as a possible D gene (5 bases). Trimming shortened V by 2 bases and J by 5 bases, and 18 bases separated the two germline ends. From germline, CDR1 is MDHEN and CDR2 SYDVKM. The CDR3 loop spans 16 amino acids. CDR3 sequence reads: CASSLGFGGKSTEAFF. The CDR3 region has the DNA TGTGCCAGCAGTTTAGGGTTCGGGGGGAAAAGTACTGAAGCTTTCTTT.

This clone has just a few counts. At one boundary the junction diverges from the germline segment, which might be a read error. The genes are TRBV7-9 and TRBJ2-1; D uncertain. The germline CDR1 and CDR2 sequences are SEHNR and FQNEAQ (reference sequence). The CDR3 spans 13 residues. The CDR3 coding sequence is TGTGCCAGCAGCTTAGACGCCTATTCTCGGATGGTCTTC. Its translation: CASSLDAYSRMVF.

CDR3 protein: CASRSGQGFYEQYF. Written as DNA, the CDR3 is TGTGCCAGCAGGAGCGGACAGGGATTCTACGAGCAGTACTTC. The V and J genes are TRBV7-9 and TRBJ2-7; 8 positions agree with TRBD1. The CDR3 extends over 14 amino acids. The trim removed 6 bases at V and 3 bases at J, leaving 7 bases unmatched. CDR1 and CDR2 from the germline V gene are SEHNR and FQNEAQ (reference sequence).

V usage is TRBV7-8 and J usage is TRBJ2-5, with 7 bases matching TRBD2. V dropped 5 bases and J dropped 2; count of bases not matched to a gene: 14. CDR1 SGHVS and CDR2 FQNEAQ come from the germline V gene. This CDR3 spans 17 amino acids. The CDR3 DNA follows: TGTGCCAGCAGCCCGGGTGAAGGGAGGGGCGGACAAGAGACCCAGTACTTC. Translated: CASSPGEGRGGQETQYF.

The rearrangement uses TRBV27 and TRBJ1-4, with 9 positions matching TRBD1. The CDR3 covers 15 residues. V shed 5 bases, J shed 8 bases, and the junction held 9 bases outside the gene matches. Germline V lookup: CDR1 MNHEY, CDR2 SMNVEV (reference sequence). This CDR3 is CASSNPTGGFEKLFF. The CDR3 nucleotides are TGTGCCAGCAGTAACCCGACAGGGGGTTTCGAAAAACTGTTTTTT.

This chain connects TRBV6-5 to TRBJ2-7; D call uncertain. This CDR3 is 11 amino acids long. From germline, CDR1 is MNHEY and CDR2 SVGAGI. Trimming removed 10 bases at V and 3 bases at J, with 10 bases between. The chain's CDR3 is CATTEFYEQYF. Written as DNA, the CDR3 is TGTGCCACCACGGAATTCTACGAGCAGTACTTC.

CDR3 sequence reads: CASSAQTGEGREQFF. The CDR3 coding sequence is TGTGCCAGCAGCGCCCAGACAGGGGAGGGAAGAGAGCAGTTCTTC. The gene calls are TRBV9 and TRBJ2-1, with a possible D match to TRBD1 (8 bases). The CDR3 contains 15 residues. In germline, CDR1 is SGDLS, CDR2 YYNGEE. The V end was cut by 3 bases, the J end by 10 bases, with 20 bases between.

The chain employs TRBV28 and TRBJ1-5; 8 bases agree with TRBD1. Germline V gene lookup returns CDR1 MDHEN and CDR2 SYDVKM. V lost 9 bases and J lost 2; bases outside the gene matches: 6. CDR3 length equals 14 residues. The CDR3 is CASKQGVGNQPQHF. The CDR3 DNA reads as TGTGCCAGTAAACAGGGGGTCGGCAATCAGCCCCAGCATTTT. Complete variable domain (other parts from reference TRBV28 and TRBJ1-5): DVKVTQSSRYLVKRTGEKVFLECVQDMDHENMFWYRQDPGLGLRLIYFSYDVKMKEKGDIPEGYSVSREKKERFSLILESASTNQTSMYLCASKQGVGNQPQHFGDGTRLSIL.

The CDR3 DNA reads as TGTGCCAGCAGCACGGACCGGAACACTGAAGCTTTCTTT. Protein: CASSTDRNTEAFF. The V gene is TRBV7-8, the J gene TRBJ1-1; no definite D call. Trimming shortened V by 5 bases and J by 1 base, and 8 bases separated the two germline ends. Germline V gene data show CDR1 as SGHVS and CDR2 as FQNEAQ. The CDR3 consists of 13 residues.

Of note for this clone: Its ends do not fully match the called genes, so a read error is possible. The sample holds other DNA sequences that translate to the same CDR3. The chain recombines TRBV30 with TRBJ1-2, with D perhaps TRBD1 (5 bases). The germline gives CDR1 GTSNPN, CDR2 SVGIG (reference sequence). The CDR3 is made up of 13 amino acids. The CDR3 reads CAWRPPGDYGYTF. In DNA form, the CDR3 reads TGTGCCTGGAGACCGCCCGGGGACTATGGTTACACCTTC.

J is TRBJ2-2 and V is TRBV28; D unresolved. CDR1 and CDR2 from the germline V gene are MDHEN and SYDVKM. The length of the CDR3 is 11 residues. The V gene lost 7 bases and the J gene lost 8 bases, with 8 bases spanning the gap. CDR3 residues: CASKAPGELFF. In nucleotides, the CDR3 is TGTGCCAGCAAAGCTCCGGGGGAGCTGTTTTTT.

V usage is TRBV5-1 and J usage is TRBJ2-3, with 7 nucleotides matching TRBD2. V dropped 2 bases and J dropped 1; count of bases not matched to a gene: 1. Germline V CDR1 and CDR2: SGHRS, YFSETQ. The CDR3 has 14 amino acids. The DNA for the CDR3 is TGCGCCAGCAGCTTTCGGGGGGGCACAGATACGCAGTATTTT. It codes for CASSFRGGTDTQYF.

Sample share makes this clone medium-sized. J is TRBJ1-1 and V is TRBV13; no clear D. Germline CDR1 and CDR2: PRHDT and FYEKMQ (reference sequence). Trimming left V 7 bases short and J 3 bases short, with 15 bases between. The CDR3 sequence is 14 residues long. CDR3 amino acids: CASTEGRRDTEAFF. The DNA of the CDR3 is TGTGCCAGCACGGAAGGAAGGCGAGACACTGAAGCTTTCTTT.

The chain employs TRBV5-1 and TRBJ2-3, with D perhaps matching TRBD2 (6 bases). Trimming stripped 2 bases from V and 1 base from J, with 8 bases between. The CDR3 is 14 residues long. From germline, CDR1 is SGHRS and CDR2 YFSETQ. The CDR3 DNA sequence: TGCGCCAGCAGCTTAGCTAGCGGCACAGATACGCAGTATTTT. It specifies CASSLASGTDTQYF.

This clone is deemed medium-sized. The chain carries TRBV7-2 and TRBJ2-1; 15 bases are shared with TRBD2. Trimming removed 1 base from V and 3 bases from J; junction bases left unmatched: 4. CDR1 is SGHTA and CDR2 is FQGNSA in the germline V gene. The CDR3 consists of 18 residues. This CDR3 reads CASSLEGTSGRFYNEQFF. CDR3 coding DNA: TGTGCCAGCAGCTTAGAGGGGACTAGCGGGAGGTTCTACAATGAGCAGTTCTTC.